Listed below are T cell receptor beta chains from one sample, sequenced in a study of blood T cell repertoires in COVID-19. Clones were sequenced by immunoSEQ multiplex PCR, and TCRdb holds only the in-frame ones, with some missing. In the table there are 220,000 or so clones, around nine tenths of which are singletons. What was sequenced was PBMCs or T cells enriched from blood (not recorded which). The receptors were sampled from a woman between 50 and 59 years old with acute COVID-19. The CDR3 runs from the conserved cysteine through the conserved F or W. The D gene is left open where the match is weak. Only part of the rows carry a size: once, few, many, or a class if the clone is expanded.

TRBV13,.,.,TRBJ1-5,TGTGCCAGCAGCTTAGGTCCCCGGGGTCATCAGCCCCAGCATTTT,CASSLGPRGHQPQHF
TRBV5-1,.,.,TRBJ2-3,TGCGCCAGCAGCTTAGGAGGGCCCACAGATACGCAGTATTTT,CASSLGGPTDTQYF
TRBV6-5,.,.,TRBJ1-4,TGTGCCAGCAAGGACAGCCGGCTTAATGAAAAACTGTTTTTT,CASKDSRLNEKLFF
TRBV19,.,TRBD2,TRBJ2-7,TGTGCCAGTAGTCCACCGGGACTAGCGGGAGGGCACTACGAGCAGTACTTC,CASSPPGLAGGHYEQYF
TRBV7-2,.,.,TRBJ1-1,TGTGCCAGCAGCTTACAGGTGGGGGGTCAGAACACTGAAGCTTTCTTT,CASSLQVGGQNTEAFF
TRBV29-1,.,TRBD2,TRBJ2-2,TGCAGCACTAGCGGGAGCGTCACCGGGGAGCTGTTTTTT,CSTSGSVTGELFF
TRBV6-2/TRBV6-3,.,TRBD2,TRBJ2-7,TGTGCCAGCAGTTACGAGGGGCGGGAGCTCCCCTACGAGCAGTACTTC,CASSYEGRELPYEQYF
TRBV7-9,.,TRBD1,TRBJ1-2,TGTGCCAGCAGCCTTACTACGACAGGGCCGGGTGGCTACACCTTC,CASSLTTTGPGGYTF
TRBV20-1,.,.,TRBJ1-4,TGCAGTGCTAGTAGCTATAATGAAAAACTGTTTTTT,CSASSYNEKLFF
TRBV5-5,.,.,TRBJ2-7,TGTGCCAGCAGCCTCCCCGCGCTAGCACTCGAGCAGTACTTC,CASSLPALALEQYF
TRBV5-1,.,TRBD2,TRBJ2-1,TGCGCCAGCAGCTTGGTGGGAGGGCCGATCAATGAGCAGTTCTTC,CASSLVGGPINEQFF
TRBV25-1,once,TRBD1,TRBJ2-3,TGTGCCATCCAACCGGGACAGGCAGGGGATACGCAGTATTTT,CAIQPGQAGDTQYF
TRBV28,.,.,TRBJ1-1,TGTGCCAGCAGTTTTGGACTGCCGAACACTGAAGCTTTCTTT,CASSFGLPNTEAFF
TRBV6-5,.,.,TRBJ1-1,TGTGCCAGCAGTTACTCCGAAGGCAGGCAGAACACTGAAGCTTTCTTT,CASSYSEGRQNTEAFF
TRBV15,.,TRBD1,TRBJ1-1,TGTGCCACCATCAAACCGGGACAGCCGAACACTGAAGCTTTCTTT,CATIKPGQPNTEAFF
TRBV5-5,few,.,TRBJ1-6,TGTGCCAGCAGGCGAACCGGGGGGATTAATTCACCCCTCCACTTT,CASRRTGGINSPLHF
TRBV2,.,TRBD1,TRBJ1-4,TGTGCCAGCCGACCGGGACAGGGCCGCCGAAAACTGTTTTTT,CASRPGQGRRKLFF
TRBV5-5,.,TRBD1,TRBJ1-2,TGTGCCAGCAGCCCCTCGGTGGTAGGGGGCGTAGGCTATGGCTACACCTTC,CASSPSVVGGVGYGYTF
TRBV29-1,.,.,TRBJ1-5,TGCAGCGTTGTTGTGATGGGGCCTCAGCCCCAGCATTTT,CSVVVMGPQPQHF
TRBV27,.,.,TRBJ1-1,TGTGCCAGCAGTTTCTGGACGGGGTCGAACACTGAAGCTTTCTTT,CASSFWTGSNTEAFF
TRBV19,.,TRBD1,TRBJ2-3,TGTGCCAGTAGGTCGGGACAGGGGGCAACAGATACGCAGTATTTT,CASRSGQGATDTQYF
TRBV6-5,.,TRBD1,TRBJ1-4,TGTGCCAGCAGTTACACCCGGGACAGTACTCGGGAAAAACTGTTTTTT,CASSYTRDSTREKLFF
TRBV28,once,TRBD2,TRBJ2-2,TGTGCCAGCAGTACCTTCGGACTAGCGACAAGAAGTACCGGGGAGCTGTTTTTT,CASSTFGLATRSTGELFF
TRBV2,few,.,TRBJ2-2,TGTGCCAGCTCACTTTCGAACACCGGGGAGCTGTTTTTT,CASSLSNTGELFF
TRBV4-1,few,TRBD2,TRBJ2-5,TGCGCCAGCAGCCAAGGAGAATGGGGAGGGCGGCAAGAGACCCAGTACTTC,CASSQGEWGGRQETQYF
TRBV29-1,.,TRBD2,TRBJ2-7,TGCAGCGTCGGACTAGCGGAGGCGGACTACGAGCAGTACTTC,CSVGLAEADYEQYF
TRBV30,.,.,TRBJ2-2,TGTGCCTGGAAGGCGGGGACGAACACCGGGGAGCTGTTTTTT,CAWKAGTNTGELFF
TRBV6-5,.,TRBD2,TRBJ2-7,TGTGCCAGCAGCGGGGGACTAGCGGTCACCTACGAGCAGTACTTC,CASSGGLAVTYEQYF
TRBV28,.,.,TRBJ2-5,TGTGCCAGCAGCCGGACAGAAGAGACCCAGTACTTC,CASSRTEETQYF
TRBV5-6,few,TRBD1,TRBJ1-2,TGTGCCAGCAGCAAACCCAGGGGGGCGCAGCGTGGCTACACCTTC,CASSKPRGAQRGYTF
TRBV12-3/TRBV12-4,.,TRBD1,TRBJ1-2,TGTGCCAGCAGCGGACAGGGTGACTATGGCTACACCTTC,CASSGQGDYGYTF
TRBV7-6,.,TRBD2,TRBJ2-1,TGTGCCAGCAGCTTAGTCCCGACTAGCCATCAGGTTGAGCAGTTCTTC,CASSLVPTSHQVEQFF
TRBV24-1,.,TRBD1,TRBJ2-3,TGTGCCACCAGTCCAGGGACAGGGGGCACAGATACGCAGTATTTT,CATSPGTGGTDTQYF
TRBV5-1,.,TRBD2,TRBJ2-5,TGCGCCAGCAGCTTGGGGGGAGGGACGGAGACCCAGTACTTC,CASSLGGGTETQYF
TRBV11-2,.,TRBD2,TRBJ2-3,TGTGCCAGCAGCTTAGATAATTATGCGGGAGGGCGGACAGATACGCAGTATTTT,CASSLDNYAGGRTDTQYF
TRBV28,.,.,TRBJ2-1,TGTGCCAGCAAATGGGCAGGGTACAATGAGCAGTTCTTC,CASKWAGYNEQFF
TRBV18,.,TRBD1,TRBJ2-7,TGTGCCAGCTCACCAGGTCCGGGGACAGGAGCTACCTACGAGCAGTACTTC,CASSPGPGTGATYEQYF
TRBV7-9,.,TRBD1,TRBJ1-1,TGTGCCGCAGGGGGAGTTAACACTGAAGCTTTCTTT,CAAGGVNTEAFF
TRBV25-1,.,TRBD1,TRBJ2-7,TGTGCCAGCAGTGACTCCACAGGGGCCTCCTACGAGCAGTACTTC,CASSDSTGASYEQYF
TRBV4-1,.,.,TRBJ2-2,TGCGCCAGCAGCCAAGAGCTTCGACTCCGGTATAAGGAGCTGTTTTTT,CASSQELRLRYKELFF
TRBV7-8,.,TRBD1,TRBJ1-5,TGTGCCAGCAGCTCACAGGGGAATCAGCCCCAGCATTTT,CASSSQGNQPQHF
TRBV4-1,.,.,TRBJ2-2,TGCGCCAGCAGCGAAAGCGGTGGGATTAACACCGGGGAGCTGTTTTTT,CASSESGGINTGELFF
TRBV28,.,TRBD1,TRBJ2-2,TGTGCCAGCACCAGATACGACAGGGACGCCGGGGAGCTGTTTTTT,CASTRYDRDAGELFF
TRBV27,.,.,TRBJ2-7,TGTGCCAGCAGTTTATCGAGGGGGGAGCAGTACTTC,CASSLSRGEQYF
TRBV12-3/TRBV12-4,.,.,TRBJ2-1,TGTGCCAGCAACACCCGGGACTACAATGAGCAGTTCTTC,CASNTRDYNEQFF
TRBV30,.,.,TRBJ1-6,TGTGCCTGGAGTGGGGGAGTCCGCTATAATTCACCCCTCCACTTT,CAWSGGVRYNSPLHF
TRBV7-2,.,TRBD1,TRBJ2-7,TGTGCCAGCAGCTGGACAGGGTCCTCCTACGAGCAGTACTTC,CASSWTGSSYEQYF
TRBV18,.,.,TRBJ1-1,TGTGCCAGCTCCGGACAGTGGAACACTGAAGCTTTCTTT,CASSGQWNTEAFF
TRBV11-2,.,TRBD1,TRBJ1-2,TGTGCCAGCAGCCTCAGGACAGGGTTATATGGCTACACCTTC,CASSLRTGLYGYTF
TRBV9,few,.,TRBJ1-2,TGTGCCAGCAGCCCCCCCCAGAACTATGGCTACACCTTC,CASSPPQNYGYTF
TRBV5-1,.,TRBD1,TRBJ2-5,TGCGCCAGCAGCACGGGGACAGGGATGGTGGAGACCCAGTACTTC,CASSTGTGMVETQYF
TRBV5-4,.,.,TRBJ1-4,TGTGCCAGCAGCTTTGGAGGGTCTAATGAAAAACTGTTTTTT,CASSFGGSNEKLFF
TRBV3-1/TRBV3-2,.,.,TRBJ2-5,TGTGCCAGCAGCCAAGGCGGTGCTGAGACCCAGTACTTC,CASSQGGAETQYF
TRBV2,.,.,TRBJ2-7,TGTGCCAGCAGCCGAGAAGCCCAAAGCTCCTACGAGCAGTACTTC,CASSREAQSSYEQYF
TRBV19,.,.,TRBJ2-2,TGTGCCAGTAGTAACAGGGCGAACACCGGGGAGCTGTTTTTT,CASSNRANTGELFF
TRBV5-1,.,.,TRBJ2-7,TGCGCCAGCAGCCCGCGGGCGGGAAGGGAGCAGTACTTC,CASSPRAGREQYF
TRBV27,.,.,TRBJ2-2,TGTGCCAGCCGAGACAGGTTGAACACCGGGGAGCTGTTTTTT,CASRDRLNTGELFF